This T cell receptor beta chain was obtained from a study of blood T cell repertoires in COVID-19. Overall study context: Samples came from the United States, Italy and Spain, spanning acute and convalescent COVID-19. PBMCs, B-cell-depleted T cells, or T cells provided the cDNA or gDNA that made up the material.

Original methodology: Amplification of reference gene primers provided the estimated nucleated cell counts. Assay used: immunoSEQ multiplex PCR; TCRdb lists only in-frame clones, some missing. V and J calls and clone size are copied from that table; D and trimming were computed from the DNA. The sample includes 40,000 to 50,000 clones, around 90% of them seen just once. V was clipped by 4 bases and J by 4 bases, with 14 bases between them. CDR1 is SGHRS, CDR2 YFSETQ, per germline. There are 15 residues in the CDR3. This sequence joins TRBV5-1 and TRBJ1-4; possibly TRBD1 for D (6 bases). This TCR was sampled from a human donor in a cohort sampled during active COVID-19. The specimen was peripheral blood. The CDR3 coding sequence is TGCGCCAGCAGCCCCGGGGACACTCATAATGAAAAACTGTTTTTT. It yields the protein CASSPGDTHNEKLFF.